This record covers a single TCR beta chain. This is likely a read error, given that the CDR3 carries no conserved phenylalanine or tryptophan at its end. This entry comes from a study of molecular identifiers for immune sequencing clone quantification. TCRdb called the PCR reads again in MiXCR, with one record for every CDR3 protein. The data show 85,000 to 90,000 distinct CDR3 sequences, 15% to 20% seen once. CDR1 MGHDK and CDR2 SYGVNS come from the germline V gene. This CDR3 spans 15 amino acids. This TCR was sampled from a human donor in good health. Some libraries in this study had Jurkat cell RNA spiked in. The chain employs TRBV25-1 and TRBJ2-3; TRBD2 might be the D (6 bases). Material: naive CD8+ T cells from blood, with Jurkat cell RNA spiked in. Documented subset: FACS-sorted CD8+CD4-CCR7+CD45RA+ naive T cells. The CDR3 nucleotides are TGTGCCGGCAGTGAGAGGACTACTAGCACAGATACGCAGTATTTA. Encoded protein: CAGSERTTSTDTQYL.